Listed below are T cell receptor beta chains from one sample, sequenced in a study of T cell repertoires in cytomegalovirus infection. These receptors are not linked to any known antigen. TCRdb re-derived calls from the reads in MiXCR, one entry per CDR3 protein. The data show approximately 76,000 distinct CDR3 sequences, 24% seen once. The sample in question was CD8+ T cells from cultured PBMCs, obtained from culture after CMV antigen stimulation. These receptors all come from a human donor in good health (CMV status not recorded). Some clones in this sample may be carry-over from other donors' samples. Each CDR3 is given without its conserved first and last residue.

V gene	J gene	CDR3 length	CDR3 protein
TRBV7-6	TRBJ2-7	12	ASSRSGTLDERY
TRBV25-1	TRBJ1-2	11	ASSDTGSYGYT
TRBV7-9	TRBJ1-6	13	ASSLVQGGNSPLH
TRBV27	TRBJ1-2	12	ASSPRTGSYGYT
TRBV12-3/TRBV12-4	TRBJ2-5	12	ASSFSRDGETQY
TRBV12-3/TRBV12-4	TRBJ1-1	12	ASKEWGGNTEAF
TRBV6-6	TRBJ2-1	9	ASSGTGEQF
TRBV7-6	TRBJ1-1	14	ASSLPRDGENTEAF
TRBV20-1	TRBJ2-3	14	SARDRGWGVPDTQY
TRBV7-2	TRBJ2-7	12	ASSPPGAIYEQY
TRBV27	TRBJ2-3	12	ACSLDQSTDTQY
TRBV4-3	TRBJ2-1	14	ASSQDLGGSYNEQF
TRBV20-1	TRBJ2-1	15	SARDSLGGTGQNEQF
TRBV7-6	TRBJ1-3	12	ASSFLASGNTIY
TRBV12-5	TRBJ2-3	11	ASGVTLTDTQY
TRBV27	TRBJ2-2	14	ASSLWGQESTGELF
TRBV28	TRBJ1-4	11	ASSFSTGEKLF
TRBV6-5	TRBJ1-2	18	ASSYSIDGGLTTSNYGYT
TRBV19	TRBJ2-7	11	ASTSDRSYEQY
TRBV10-2	TRBJ1-2	11	ASSGGEGYGYT
TRBV9	TRBJ1-2	14	ASSPPQGEGGYGYT
TRBV7-8	TRBJ1-1	14	ASRPGRTAKNTEAF
TRBV19	TRBJ2-1	11	ASAGSYYNEQF
TRBV6-7	TRBJ1-2	13	ASSSPFEGSYGYT
TRBV12-3/TRBV12-4	TRBJ2-3	15	ASRPIAGGLFTDTQY
TRBV27	TRBJ2-3	13	ASSLSGASTDTQY
TRBV6-6	TRBJ1-5	15	ASSTRDSLNSNQPQH
TRBV7-9	TRBJ2-5	13	ASSLLTGSEMTQY
TRBV15	TRBJ1-5	12	ATSSGDSNQPQH
TRBV4-1	TRBJ2-1	11	ASSQNTGDEQF
TRBV11-3	TRBJ2-3	13	ASSSTTASTDTQY
TRBV20-1	TRBJ2-7	13	SARAILGNEYEQY
TRBV12-3/TRBV12-4	TRBJ2-1	11	ASSSGESNEQF
TRBV7-2	TRBJ1-1	12	ASSLANVGTEAF
TRBV6-6	TRBJ2-5	13	ASNQGLAGEETQY
TRBV5-6	TRBJ1-6	14	ASSYSTGDPNSPLH
TRBV11-2	TRBJ1-4	13	ASSPPGMTNEKLF
TRBV28	TRBJ1-6	14	ASRVGGGSYNSPLH
TRBV20-1	TRBJ2-1	8	SASESEQF
TRBV7-9	TRBJ2-7	11	ASSLSSTYEQY
TRBV25-1	TRBJ1-1	11	ASSELGDTEAF
TRBV7-9	TRBJ2-7	12	ASSLTGLATEQY